The T cell receptor (beta chain) under discussion was sequenced for a study of T cell responses to AZD1222 COVID-19 vaccine. Findings and limits, study-wide: Only five or six AZD1222 recipients were seropositive at baseline. Spike-specific TCR depth and breadth grew after two AZD1222 doses. Nearly half of unique spike-specific TCRs reportedly avoided B.1.351 and B.1.1.7 mutated regions.

Assay used: immunoSEQ multiplex PCR; TCRdb lists only in-frame clones, some missing. Of fewer than 150,000 clones listed, just over 90% are singletons. Comments on this clone: What it binds is unknown.

The germline V gene has CDR1 SGHTA and CDR2 FQGNSA. CDR3 size: 13 residues. V lost 3 bases and J 3 bases, leaving 6 bases between the germline ends. The receptor comes from an adult who received the AZD1222 COVID-19 vaccine. The V call is TRBV7-2, the J call TRBJ1-3, with D hard to call. Source: peripheral blood, taken 28 days after the second AZD1222 dose. CDR3 in amino acids: CASSLPDGNTIYF. In DNA, the CDR3 is TGTGCCAGCAGCTTGCCTGATGGAAACACCATATATTTT.